Following are 29 T cell receptor beta chains from one sample sequenced in a study of CD8 T cells in Susac syndrome. A quantity of about 0.5 to 1 ug RNA underwent reverse transcription using random hexamers. TCRdb itself ran the immunoSEQ multiplex PCR reads through MiXCR, one entry per CDR3 protein. The sample has 67,000 or so distinct CDR3 sequences; roughly 93% are singletons. The sample taken for sequencing was CD4+ T cells from PBMCs. The receptors come from a human donor with Susac syndrome.

This clonotype was found once. V usage is TRBV24-1 and J usage is TRBJ1-2, with D perhaps matching TRBD1 (5 bases). The V gene's germline CDR1 is KGHDR and CDR2 SFDVKD. The CDR3 spans 12 residues. V was trimmed by 5 bases and J by 7 bases, leaving 10 bases between them. CDR3 sequence reads: CATSAEGFGYTF. CDR3 nucleotide sequence: TGTGCCACCAGTGCCGAGGGGTTTGGCTACACCTTC.

The V call is TRBV18, the J call TRBJ1-2, with 7 bases matching TRBD1. CDR3 size: 17 residues. Germline V gene sequence: CDR1 KGHSH, CDR2 LQKENI. With V trimmed by 3 bases and J by 0 bases, 10 bases remained unmatched. The CDR3 region is CASSPQDRSSANYGYTF. In DNA form, the CDR3 reads TGTGCCAGCTCACCTCAGGACAGGTCCTCAGCTAACTATGGCTACACCTTC.

The chain has TRBV6-5 and TRBJ2-2; D possibly corresponds to TRBD2 (5 bases). Germline-derived CDR1 and CDR2 are MNHEY and SVGAGI. The CDR3 totals 17 residues. The ends were cut back, 0 bases at V and 6 bases at J, with 17 bases in the middle. The CDR3 is CASSYSIPGSRAGELFF. The CDR3 bases are TGTGCCAGCAGTTACTCTATACCGGGGTCTCGGGCCGGGGAGCTGTTTTTT.

CDR3 DNA: TGTGCCAGCAGCCAGAACAGGGGGCTAGAGACCCAGTACTTC. Protein product: CASSQNRGLETQYF. This chain links TRBV4-2 with TRBJ2-5; 9 bases are shared with TRBD1. The ends lost 3 bases at V and 4 bases at J; junction bases unmatched: 3. This CDR3 has 14 residues. The germline V gene encodes CDR1 LGHNA and CDR2 YNFKEQ.

Worth noting for this clonotype: Sequence at one end of the junction differs from germline and may be a read error. The chain employs TRBV7-9 and TRBJ1-2, with D tentatively TRBD1 (5 bases). Per germline, CDR1 SEHNR and CDR2 FQNEAQ (reference sequence). The CDR3 runs 13 residues. CDR3 DNA sequence: TGTGCCAGCAGCAACCCAGGGCCAGTCGGCTACTCCTTC. Translated, it gives CASSNPGPVGYSF.

The gene calls are TRBV25-1 and TRBJ2-1; TRBD2 agrees at 12 bases. This CDR3 has 17 residues. Per germline, CDR1 MGHDK and CDR2 SYGVNS. After removal of 0 bases from V and 10 bases from J, the junction contained 10 bases not matched to a gene. CDR3 nucleotide sequence: TGTGCCAGCAGTGAATATATTCCAACTAGCGGGGGGCCCGAGCAGTTCTTC. It is translated as CASSEYIPTSGGPEQFF.

The chain uses TRBV7-2 and TRBJ1-1, with D hard to call. The CDR3 is 13 amino acids. The germline V and J ends were trimmed by 3 bases and 3 bases, with 8 bases remaining between them. The germline CDR1 and CDR2 sequences are SGHTA and FQGNSA. The CDR3 region is CASSFRGYTEAFF. The DNA of the CDR3 is TGTGCCAGCAGCTTCCGAGGGTACACTGAAGCTTTCTTT.

J is TRBJ1-6 and V is TRBV5-1, with 8 nucleotides matching TRBD1. This CDR3 has 15 residues. Losses at the gene ends were 0 bases for V and 9 bases for J; bases not matched to a gene: 5. Looked up from germline, CDR1 is SGHRS and CDR2 is YFSETQ. Here the CDR3 DNA reads TGCGCCAGCAGCTTGGCCCCCAGGGGGCTTTCACCCCTCCACTTT. It encodes CASSLAPRGLSPLHF.

The V call is TRBV20-1, the J call TRBJ1-5; D unresolved. Germline assignment: CDR1 DFQATT and CDR2 SNEGSKA (reference sequence). V lost 1 base and J 0 bases, leaving 7 bases between the germline ends. This CDR3 is 14 amino acids long. The CDR3 nucleotides are TGCAGTGCTAGAGGGCGATTTAGCAATCAGCCCCAGCATTTT. Its protein product is CSARGRFSNQPQHF.

The genes are TRBV7-2 and TRBJ2-7; 10 nucleotides line up with TRBD1. Per germline, CDR1 SGHTA and CDR2 FQGNSA. The CDR3 sequence is 14 residues long. After removal of 1 base from V and 6 bases from J, the junction contained 3 bases not matched to a gene. CDR3 bases: TGTGCCAGCAGCTTAGTTCGGACAGGGGGCGAGCAGTACTTC. Protein sequence: CASSLVRTGGEQYF.

A single count supports this clonotype. This rearrangement joins TRBV29-1 to TRBJ1-1; no reliable D call. The CDR3 sequence is 12 residues long. V gave up 3 bases and J gave up 5 bases, with 10 bases separating them. Per the germline V gene, CDR1 is SQVTM and CDR2 is ANQGSEA. CDR3 sequence reads: CSVDFMETEAFF. CDR3 in DNA: TGCAGCGTTGACTTCATGGAGACTGAAGCTTTCTTT.

The chain links TRBV30 to TRBJ2-1, with 13 bases lining up with TRBD2. Germline CDR1 and CDR2: GTSNPN and SVGIG (reference sequence). V lost 0 bases to trimming and J lost 5 bases; unmatched junction nucleotides: 4. This CDR3 has 16 amino acids. The CDR3 protein is CAWSVLAGGPHNEQFF. In nucleotides, the CDR3 is TGTGCCTGGAGTGTACTAGCGGGGGGGCCTCACAATGAGCAGTTCTTC.

This clonotype appeared once. V gene TRBV4-2 combines with J gene TRBJ1-1, with D possibly TRBD1 on 6 matching bases. The CDR3 is made up of 18 amino acids. With 1 base removed from V and 0 bases from J, the gap between germline ends came to 18 bases. Per germline, CDR1 LGHNA and CDR2 YNFKEQ. The CDR3 reads CASSQVLRDKYMNTEAFF. Here the CDR3 DNA reads TGTGCCAGCAGCCAAGTCCTCCGGGACAAATACATGAACACTGAAGCTTTCTTT.

The chain recombines TRBV6-6 with TRBJ1-5; the D gene is possibly TRBD1 (5 bases). The CDR3 loop spans 15 amino acids. V was pared by 5 bases and J by 3 bases, with 14 bases between. Germline CDR1 MNHNY, CDR2 SVGAGI (reference sequence). The CDR3 DNA reads TGTGCCAGCAGTCGGGACGGGAAGCCCAATCAGCCCCAGCATTTT. This gives the protein CASSRDGKPNQPQHF.

DNA for the CDR3: TGCAGTGCTGCACAAACCTTGAACACTGAAGCTTTCTTT. It is translated as CSAAQTLNTEAFF. V gene TRBV20-1 combines with J gene TRBJ1-1; D not resolved. The V end lost 5 bases, the J end lost 0 bases, and 10 bases lay between the germline ends. CDR1 and CDR2 from the germline V gene are DFQATT and SNEGSKA (reference sequence). This CDR3 spans 13 amino acids.

V is TRBV28 and J is TRBJ1-2; no definite D call. The germline V gene has CDR1 MDHEN and CDR2 SYDVKM. The CDR3 length is 12 residues. Trimming stripped 4 bases from V and 5 bases from J, with 8 bases between. CDR3 in amino acids: CASSSRPYGYTF. The CDR3 bases are TGTGCCAGCAGTTCCAGACCGTATGGCTACACCTTC.

The chain uses TRBV20-1 and TRBJ2-7; 9 bases align to TRBD1. Per germline, CDR1 DFQATT and CDR2 SNEGSKA (reference sequence). The CDR3 has 14 residues. V lost 3 bases, J lost 3 bases, and 6 bases stayed unmatched. CDR3 DNA sequence: TGCAGTGCTAGTCCGGACAGGGGAGTCTACGAGCAGTACTTC. Residues: CSASPDRGVYEQYF.

J is TRBJ2-5 and V is TRBV5-1, with D possibly being TRBD1 (6 bases). CDR1 is SGHRS and CDR2 is YFSETQ in the germline V gene. This CDR3 region has 20 residues. Deletions cut 0 bases from V and 1 base from J, with 25 bases between. This CDR3 reads CASSLAGDLRQATIQETQYF. CDR3 in DNA: TGCGCCAGCAGCTTGGCAGGGGACCTACGACAGGCGACTATCCAAGAGACCCAGTACTTC.

V usage is TRBV6-5 and J usage is TRBJ2-5, with TRBD1 identical over 8 bases. The CDR3 totals 15 residues. With 6 bases clipped from V and 2 bases from J, the junction kept 8 bases outside the gene matches. Germline CDR1 and CDR2: MNHEY and SVGAGI. CDR3 in DNA: TGTGCCAGCAGCCCGTCCAGGGGGCCTCAAGAGACCCAGTACTTC. Translated, it gives CASSPSRGPQETQYF.

The chain employs TRBV30 and TRBJ2-2, with 9 bases that match TRBD1. CDR1 is GTSNPN, CDR2 SVGIG, per germline (reference sequence). This CDR3 has 17 amino acids. The V gene end was trimmed by 4 bases and the J gene end by 2 bases; junction bases not matched to a gene: 11. The CDR3 sequence is CAWIRRLGQGNTGELFF. The CDR3 DNA follows: TGTGCCTGGATCAGGCGGTTGGGACAGGGAAACACCGGGGAGCTGTTTTTT.

The chain joins TRBV7-2 to TRBJ2-3; 13 bases fit TRBD2. With V trimmed by 3 bases and J by 4 bases, 1 base remained unmatched. Germline CDR1 and CDR2: SGHTA and FQGNSA. The CDR3 is 15 residues long. DNA for the CDR3: TGTGCCAGCAGCTTGACTAGCGGGGGGCCAGATACGCAGTATTTT. Translation gives CASSLTSGGPDTQYF.

The chain links TRBV7-6 to TRBJ2-5, with D unresolved. Germline loops: CDR1 SGHVS, CDR2 FNYEAQ. Deletions cut 5 bases from V and 6 bases from J, with 10 bases between. The CDR3 spans 12 residues. The CDR3 nucleotides are TGTGCCAGCAGCCCGCCTTTACAGACCCAGTACTTC. Encoded protein: CASSPPLQTQYF.

The rearrangement joins TRBV28 to TRBJ2-3; D is perhaps TRBD2 (5 bases). Deletions cut 6 bases from V and 2 bases from J, with 24 bases between. This CDR3 region has 18 residues. The germline V gene has CDR1 MDHEN and CDR2 SYDVKM. CDR3 sequence: CASRDLLGQSEDTDTQYF. In DNA, the CDR3 is TGTGCCAGCAGGGACCTCCTCGGTCAGTCGGAGGACACAGATACGCAGTATTTT.

This chain uses TRBV6-2 or TRBV6-3 with TRBJ1-1; TRBD1 might be the D (6 bases). V lost 7 bases to trimming and J lost 4 bases, with 13 bases between them. CDR3 length: 13 residues. CDR1 is MNHEY, CDR2 SVGEGT, per germline. In nucleotides, the CDR3 is TGTGCCAGCACCCACGGGACAATCACTGAAGCTTTCTTT. Protein product: CASTHGTITEAFF.

The chain uses TRBV7-9 and TRBJ2-7, with D hard to call. Trimming left V 4 bases short and J 2 bases short, with 12 bases between. This CDR3 has 14 residues. Germline V lookup: CDR1 SEHNR, CDR2 FQNEAQ (reference sequence). The CDR3 spells CASSWTSRAYEQYF. Written as DNA, the CDR3 is TGTGCCAGCAGCTGGACCTCTAGGGCCTACGAGCAGTACTTC.

The chain is built from TRBV20-1 and TRBJ2-7; D is unclear. V was shortened by 7 bases and J by 3 bases, with 10 bases between the two germline ends. Germline V gives CDR1 DFQATT, CDR2 SNEGSKA (reference sequence). The CDR3 loop spans 11 amino acids. CDR3 bases: TGCAGTGTCTCAACTGGCTACGAGCAGTACTTC. Translation: CSVSTGYEQYF.

CDR3 DNA sequence: TGCGCCAGCAGCTTTTCAGGGGCGGGGAGGAATTCACCCCTCCACTTT. It yields the protein CASSFSGAGRNSPLHF. V is TRBV5-1 and J is TRBJ1-6; D may be TRBD1 (6 bases). CDR3 size: 16 residues. Between the trimmed V and J ends, which lost 2 bases and 7 bases, there was a span of 16 bases. The germline CDR1 and CDR2 sequences are SGHRS and YFSETQ.

The V and J genes are TRBV29-1 and TRBJ2-5; D is undetermined. CDR3 length equals 10 residues. The germline V and J ends were trimmed by 4 bases and 5 bases, with 5 bases remaining between them. CDR1 and CDR2 (germline): SQVTM, ANQGSEA. The CDR3 nucleotides read TGCAGCGTTGGTGAGGAGACCCAGTACTTC. It translates to CSVGEETQYF.

The V gene is TRBV4-1, the J gene TRBJ2-2; 7 nucleotides line up with TRBD2. The CDR3 runs 16 residues. Germline trimming cut 4 bases from V and 3 bases from J; bases unmatched to any gene: 8. CDR1 and CDR2 from the germline V gene are MGHRA and YSYEKL. CDR3 in amino acids: CASSPQMRGYTGELFF. As DNA, the CDR3 is TGCGCCAGCAGCCCCCAGATGCGGGGGTACACCGGGGAGCTGTTTTTT.